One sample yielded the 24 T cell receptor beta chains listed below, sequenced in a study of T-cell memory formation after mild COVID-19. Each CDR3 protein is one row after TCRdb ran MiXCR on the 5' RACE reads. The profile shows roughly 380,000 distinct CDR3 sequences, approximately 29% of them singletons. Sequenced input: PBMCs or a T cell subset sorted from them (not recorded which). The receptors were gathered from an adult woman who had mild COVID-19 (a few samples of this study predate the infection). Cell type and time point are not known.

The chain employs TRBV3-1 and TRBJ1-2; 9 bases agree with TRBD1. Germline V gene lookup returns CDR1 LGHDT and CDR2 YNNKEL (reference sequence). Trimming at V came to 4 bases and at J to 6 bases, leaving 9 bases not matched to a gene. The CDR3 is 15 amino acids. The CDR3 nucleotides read TGTGCCAGCAGCCGAGACCTGACAGGGGGTAATGGCTACACCTTC. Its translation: CASSRDLTGGNGYTF.

The CDR3 spells CSARGGRGQESGNTIYF. The CDR3 nucleotides read TGCAGTGCTAGAGGCGGCAGGGGACAGGAGAGTGGGAACACCATATATTTT. This chain uses TRBV20-1 with TRBJ1-3; 8 bases are shared with TRBD1. In germline, CDR1 is DFQATT, CDR2 SNEGSKA (reference sequence). Losses at the gene ends were 1 base for V and 7 bases for J; bases not matched to a gene: 15. The CDR3 contains 17 residues.

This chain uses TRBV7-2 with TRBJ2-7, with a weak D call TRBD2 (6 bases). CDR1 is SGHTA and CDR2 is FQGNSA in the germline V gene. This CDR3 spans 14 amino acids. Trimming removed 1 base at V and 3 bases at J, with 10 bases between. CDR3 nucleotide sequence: TGTGCCAGCAGCTTAGGGATGGGGGGCTACGAGCAGTACTTC. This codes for CASSLGMGGYEQYF. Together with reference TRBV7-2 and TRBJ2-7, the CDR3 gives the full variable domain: GAGVSQSPSNKVTEKGKDVELRCDPISGHTALYWYRQSLGQGLEFLIYFQGNSAPDKSGLPSDRFSAERTGGSVSTLTIQRTQQEDSAVYLCASSLGMGGYEQYFGPGTRLTVT.

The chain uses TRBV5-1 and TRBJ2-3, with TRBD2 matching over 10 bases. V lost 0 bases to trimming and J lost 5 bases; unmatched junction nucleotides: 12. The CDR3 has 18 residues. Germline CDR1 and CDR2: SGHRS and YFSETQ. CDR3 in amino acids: CASSLAPGTSVLGDTQYF. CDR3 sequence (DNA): TGCGCCAGCAGCTTGGCACCCGGGACTAGCGTTCTTGGAGATACGCAGTATTTT.

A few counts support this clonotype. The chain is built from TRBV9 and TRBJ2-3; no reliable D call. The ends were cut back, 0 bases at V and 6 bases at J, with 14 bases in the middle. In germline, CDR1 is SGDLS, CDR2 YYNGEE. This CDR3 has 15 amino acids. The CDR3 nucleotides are TGTGCCAGCAGCGTAGGGGAAAGGTCCAGGGATACGCAGTATTTT. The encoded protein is CASSVGERSRDTQYF.

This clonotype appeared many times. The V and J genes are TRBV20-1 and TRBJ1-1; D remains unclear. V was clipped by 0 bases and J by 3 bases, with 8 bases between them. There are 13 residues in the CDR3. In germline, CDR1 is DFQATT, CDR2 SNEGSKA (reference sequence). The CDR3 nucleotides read TGCAGTGCTAGAGATGAGGTGGACACTGAAGCTTTCTTT. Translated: CSARDEVDTEAFF.

CDR3 sequence: CASSQEDYISYNEQFF. The DNA of the CDR3 is TGCGCCAGCAGCCAAGAGGACTACATATCCTACAATGAGCAGTTCTTC. This chain joins TRBV4-3 and TRBJ2-1; a possible D gene is TRBD2 (6 bases). Trimming cost V 0 bases and J 1 base, with 10 bases left between them. The CDR3 runs 16 residues. Per the germline V gene, CDR1 is LGHNA and CDR2 is YSLEER.

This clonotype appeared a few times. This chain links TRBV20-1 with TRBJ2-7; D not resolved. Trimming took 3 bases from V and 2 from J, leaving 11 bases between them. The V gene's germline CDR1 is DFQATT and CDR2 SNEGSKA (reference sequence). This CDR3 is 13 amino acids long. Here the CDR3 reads CSARGPYPYEQYF. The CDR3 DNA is TGCAGTGCTAGGGGCCCGTACCCCTACGAGCAGTACTTC.

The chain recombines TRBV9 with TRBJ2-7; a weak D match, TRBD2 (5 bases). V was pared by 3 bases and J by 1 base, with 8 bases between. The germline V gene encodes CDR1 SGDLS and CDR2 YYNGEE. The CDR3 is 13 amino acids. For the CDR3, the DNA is TGTGCCAGCAGCGCCGGGGAGTCCTACGAGCAGTACTTC. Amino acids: CASSAGESYEQYF.

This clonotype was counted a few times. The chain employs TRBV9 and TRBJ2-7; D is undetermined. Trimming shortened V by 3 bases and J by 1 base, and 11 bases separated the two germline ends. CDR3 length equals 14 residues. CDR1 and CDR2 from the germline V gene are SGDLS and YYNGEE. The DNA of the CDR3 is TGTGCCAGCAGCGCGCGGACGGATTCCTACGAGCAGTACTTC. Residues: CASSARTDSYEQYF.

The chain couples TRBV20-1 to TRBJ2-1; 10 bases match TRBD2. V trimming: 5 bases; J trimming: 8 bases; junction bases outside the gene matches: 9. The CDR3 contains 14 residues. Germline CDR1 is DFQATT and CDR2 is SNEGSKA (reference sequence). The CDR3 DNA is TGCAGTGCTGGTATCCTAGCGGGAGACTATGAGCAGTTCTTC. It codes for CSAGILAGDYEQFF.

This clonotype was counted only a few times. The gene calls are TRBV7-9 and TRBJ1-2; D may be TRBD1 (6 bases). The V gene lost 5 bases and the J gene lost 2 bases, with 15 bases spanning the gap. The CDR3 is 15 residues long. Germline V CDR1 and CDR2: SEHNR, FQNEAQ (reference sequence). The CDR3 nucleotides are TGTGCCAGCAGCCGTGGGACACCGAGGAACTATGGCTACACCTTC. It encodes CASSRGTPRNYGYTF.

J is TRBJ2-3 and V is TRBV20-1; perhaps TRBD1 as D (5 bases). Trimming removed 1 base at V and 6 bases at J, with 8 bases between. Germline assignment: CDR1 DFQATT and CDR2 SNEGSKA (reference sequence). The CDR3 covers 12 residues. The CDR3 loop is CSARGPGDTQYF. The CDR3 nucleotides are TGCAGTGCTAGAGGACCAGGGGATACGCAGTATTTT.

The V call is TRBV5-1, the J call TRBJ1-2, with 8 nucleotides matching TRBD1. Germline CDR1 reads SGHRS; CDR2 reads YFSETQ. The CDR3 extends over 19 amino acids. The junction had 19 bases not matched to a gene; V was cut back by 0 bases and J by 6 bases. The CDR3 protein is CASSLENRGAFSDLDGYTF. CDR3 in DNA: TGCGCCAGCAGCTTGGAAAACAGGGGGGCTTTTTCGGATCTGGATGGCTACACCTTC.

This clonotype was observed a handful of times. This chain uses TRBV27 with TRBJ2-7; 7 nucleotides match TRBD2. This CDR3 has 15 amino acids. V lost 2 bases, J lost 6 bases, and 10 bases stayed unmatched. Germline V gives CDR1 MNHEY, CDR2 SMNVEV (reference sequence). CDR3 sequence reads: CASSLDGGGGGEQYF. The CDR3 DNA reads TGTGCCAGCAGTTTAGATGGCGGAGGCGGGGGCGAGCAGTACTTC.

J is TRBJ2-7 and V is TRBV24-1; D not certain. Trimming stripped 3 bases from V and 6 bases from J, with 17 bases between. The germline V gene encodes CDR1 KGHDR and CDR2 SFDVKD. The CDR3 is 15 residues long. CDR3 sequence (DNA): TGTGCCACCAGTGATACGGCAGTTACTTGGCGCGAGCAGTACTTC. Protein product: CATSDTAVTWREQYF.

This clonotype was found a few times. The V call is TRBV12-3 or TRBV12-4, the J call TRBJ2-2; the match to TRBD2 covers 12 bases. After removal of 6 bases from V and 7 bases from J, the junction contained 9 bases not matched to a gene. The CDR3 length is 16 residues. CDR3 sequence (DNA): TGTGCCAGCAGCCCCAGGACTAGCGGGGTTGGCGGGGAGCTGTTTTTT. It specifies CASSPRTSGVGGELFF.

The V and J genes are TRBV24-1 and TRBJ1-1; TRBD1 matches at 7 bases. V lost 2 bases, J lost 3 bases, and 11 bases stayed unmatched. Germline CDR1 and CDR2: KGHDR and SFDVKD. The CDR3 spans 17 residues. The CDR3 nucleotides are TGTGCCACCAGTGATTCGCGGGCCGGCAGGGGGGACACTGAAGCTTTCTTT. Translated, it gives CATSDSRAGRGDTEAFF.

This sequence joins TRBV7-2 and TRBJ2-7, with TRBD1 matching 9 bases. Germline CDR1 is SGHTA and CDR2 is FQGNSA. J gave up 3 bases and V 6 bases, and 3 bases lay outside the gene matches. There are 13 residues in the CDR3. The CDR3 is CASRGTGNYEQYF. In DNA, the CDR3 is TGTGCCAGCAGGGGGACAGGGAACTACGAGCAGTACTTC.

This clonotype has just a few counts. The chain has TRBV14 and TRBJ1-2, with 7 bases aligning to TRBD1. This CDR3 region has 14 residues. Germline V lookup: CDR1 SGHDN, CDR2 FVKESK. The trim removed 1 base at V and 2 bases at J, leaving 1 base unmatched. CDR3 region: CASSQVDRNYGYTF. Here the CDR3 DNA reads TGTGCCAGCAGCCAAGTGGACAGGAACTATGGCTACACCTTC.

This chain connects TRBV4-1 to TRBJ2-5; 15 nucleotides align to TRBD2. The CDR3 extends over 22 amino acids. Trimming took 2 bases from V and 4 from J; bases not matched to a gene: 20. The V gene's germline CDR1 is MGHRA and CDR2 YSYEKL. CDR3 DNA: TGCGCCAGCAGCCAACCGCTCCCAGCCCCGGGACTAGCGGGGGGAACGGGAGAGACCCAGTACTTC. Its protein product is CASSQPLPAPGLAGGTGETQYF.

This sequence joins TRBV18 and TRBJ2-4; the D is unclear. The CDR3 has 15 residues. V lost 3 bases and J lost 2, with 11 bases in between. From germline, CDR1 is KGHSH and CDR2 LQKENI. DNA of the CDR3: TGTGCCAGCTCACCGGGCAGGTCCCCCAAAAACATTCAGTACTTC. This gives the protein CASSPGRSPKNIQYF.

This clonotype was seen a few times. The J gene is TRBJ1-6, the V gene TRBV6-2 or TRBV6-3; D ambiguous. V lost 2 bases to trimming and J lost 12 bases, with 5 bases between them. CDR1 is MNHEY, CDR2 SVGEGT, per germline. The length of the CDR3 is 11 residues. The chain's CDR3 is CASSYDGPLHF. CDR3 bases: TGTGCCAGCAGTTACGACGGACCCCTCCACTTT.

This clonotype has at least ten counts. CDR3 residues: CASSESAGTDTQYF. In DNA form, the CDR3 reads TGTGCCAGCAGTGAATCAGCGGGCACAGATACGCAGTATTTT. This sequence joins TRBV6-1 and TRBJ2-3, with D possibly TRBD2 on 5 matching bases. The CDR3 consists of 14 residues. Germline V gives CDR1 MNHNS, CDR2 SASEGT. V was shortened by 2 bases and J by 1 base, with 7 bases between the two germline ends.